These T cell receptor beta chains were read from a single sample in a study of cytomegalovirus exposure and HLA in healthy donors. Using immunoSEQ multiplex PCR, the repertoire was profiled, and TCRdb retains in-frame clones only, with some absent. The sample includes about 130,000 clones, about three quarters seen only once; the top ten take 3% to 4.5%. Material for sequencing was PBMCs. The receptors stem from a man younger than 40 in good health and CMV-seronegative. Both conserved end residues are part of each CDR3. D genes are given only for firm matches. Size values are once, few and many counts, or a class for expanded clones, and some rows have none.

cdr3_nt: TGTGCCAGCAGCCCAGGGACAGCAACGTCCTACGAGCAGTACTTC
cdr3_aa: CASSPGTATSYEQYF
j_call: TRBJ2-7
clone_size: once
d_call: TRBD1
v_call: TRBV9

cdr3_nt: TGTGCCAGTAGTATATTGGCGGACAGTTCGATTGGCTACACCTTC
cdr3_aa: CASSILADSSIGYTF
j_call: TRBJ1-2
clone_size: -
d_call: -
v_call: TRBV19

cdr3_nt: TGCGCCAGCAGTCAACAACCACCGAAGTCAGATAGCAATCAGCCCCAGCATTTT
cdr3_aa: CASSQQPPKSDSNQPQHF
j_call: TRBJ1-5
clone_size: -
d_call: -
v_call: TRBV5-1

cdr3_nt: TGTGCCAGCAGCCGCGGGGAATACAATGAGCAGTTCTTC
cdr3_aa: CASSRGEYNEQFF
j_call: TRBJ2-1
clone_size: -
d_call: -
v_call: TRBV7-9

cdr3_nt: TGTGCCAGCATCCCTAGCGGGGGGGCCGGCGGGGAGCTGTTTTTT
cdr3_aa: CASIPSGGAGGELFF
j_call: TRBJ2-2
clone_size: few
d_call: TRBD2
v_call: TRBV6-1

cdr3_nt: TGTGCCAGCAGCTCGGGACAGAGTCCCGAGACCCAGTACTTC
cdr3_aa: CASSSGQSPETQYF
j_call: TRBJ2-5
clone_size: -
d_call: TRBD1
v_call: TRBV11-2

cdr3_nt: TGCGCCAGCAGCCAAGTCGGAGGGCCTGGCAATCAGCCCCAGCATTTT
cdr3_aa: CASSQVGGPGNQPQHF
j_call: TRBJ1-5
clone_size: -
d_call: -
v_call: TRBV4-3

cdr3_nt: TGTGCCAGCAGCGAACGGACAGGGGTCTACGAGCAGTACTTC
cdr3_aa: CASSERTGVYEQYF
j_call: TRBJ2-7
clone_size: -
d_call: TRBD1
v_call: TRBV6-1

cdr3_nt: TGTGCCAGCAGCTTACCTAGCGGGGGGCGGGAGACCCAGTACTTC
cdr3_aa: CASSLPSGGRETQYF
j_call: TRBJ2-5
clone_size: -
d_call: TRBD2
v_call: TRBV7-2

cdr3_nt: TGTGCCTTCCAGGACAGACCTAACTATGGCTACACCTTC
cdr3_aa: CAFQDRPNYGYTF
j_call: TRBJ1-2
clone_size: once
d_call: -
v_call: TRBV5-4

cdr3_nt: TGTGCCAGCAGACCCCTACGGACACGAGGAAACACCATATATTTT
cdr3_aa: CASRPLRTRGNTIYF
j_call: TRBJ1-3
clone_size: -
d_call: -
v_call: TRBV28

cdr3_nt: TGTGCCAGCAGTGGGGCACCGAACACTGAAGCTTTCTTT
cdr3_aa: CASSGAPNTEAFF
j_call: TRBJ1-1
clone_size: -
d_call: -
v_call: TRBV2

cdr3_nt: TGTGCCAGCAGTGACTCGACTGGGACAGGGTATGAGCAGTTCTTC
cdr3_aa: CASSDSTGTGYEQFF
j_call: TRBJ2-1
clone_size: -
d_call: TRBD1
v_call: TRBV6-4

cdr3_nt: TGTGCCAGCAGCTTAGGGGCCCGTCCCGTTGAGCAGTTCTTC
cdr3_aa: CASSLGARPVEQFF
j_call: TRBJ2-1
clone_size: -
d_call: -
v_call: TRBV7-9

cdr3_nt: TGTGCCAGCAGCTTAGCGGGGGGGCAATACGCCTACGAGCAGTACTTC
cdr3_aa: CASSLAGGQYAYEQYF
j_call: TRBJ2-7
clone_size: few
d_call: TRBD2
v_call: TRBV5-4

cdr3_nt: TGCGCCAGCAGCGTAAACAGGGGGGGGAATGAAAAACTGTTTTTT
cdr3_aa: CASSVNRGGNEKLFF
j_call: TRBJ1-4
clone_size: -
d_call: TRBD1
v_call: TRBV5-1

cdr3_nt: TGTGCCAGCAGTCACGGGACAGGGAGTTATAGCAATCAGCCCCAGCATTTT
cdr3_aa: CASSHGTGSYSNQPQHF
j_call: TRBJ1-5
clone_size: -
d_call: TRBD1
v_call: TRBV7-2

cdr3_nt: TGTGCCAGCAGCCCCGCCCGGACAGGACCCTACGAGCAGTACTTC
cdr3_aa: CASSPARTGPYEQYF
j_call: TRBJ2-7
clone_size: -
d_call: TRBD1
v_call: TRBV28

cdr3_nt: TGCGCCAGCAGCCAAGATTACAGGGAAGAGACCCAGTACTTC
cdr3_aa: CASSQDYREETQYF
j_call: TRBJ2-5
clone_size: -
d_call: -
v_call: TRBV4-1

cdr3_nt: TGTGCCAGCAACCTGGACAGGGACCTCCACGAGCAGTACTTC
cdr3_aa: CASNLDRDLHEQYF
j_call: TRBJ2-7
clone_size: -
d_call: TRBD1
v_call: TRBV2

cdr3_nt: TGTGCCAGCAGTGACTCTAAAGCGGGGGGGCCGGATGTGCAGTTCTTC
cdr3_aa: CASSDSKAGGPDVQFF
j_call: TRBJ2-1
clone_size: few
d_call: TRBD2
v_call: TRBV6-4

cdr3_nt: TGTGCCTGGAGTGTACCTGACAGCCGATATCAGCCCCAGCATTTT
cdr3_aa: CAWSVPDSRYQPQHF
j_call: TRBJ1-5
clone_size: -
d_call: -
v_call: TRBV30

cdr3_nt: TGTGCCAGCAGCTTGGACACACGCCGCTACGAGCAGTACTTC
cdr3_aa: CASSLDTRRYEQYF
j_call: TRBJ2-7
clone_size: -
d_call: -
v_call: TRBV7-9

cdr3_nt: TGTGCCAGCAGCTTAACACTAGCGGGGAGGAGACCCTACGAGCAGTACTTC
cdr3_aa: CASSLTLAGRRPYEQYF
j_call: TRBJ2-7
clone_size: -
d_call: TRBD2
v_call: TRBV5-6

cdr3_nt: TGTGCCAGCAGTTACACTAGCGGGGGAGGAACGCAGTATTTT
cdr3_aa: CASSYTSGGGTQYF
j_call: TRBJ2-3
clone_size: -
d_call: TRBD2
v_call: TRBV6-6

cdr3_nt: TGTGCCAGCAGCCAAGTAGGTCAGGGGGATGAGCAGTTCTTC
cdr3_aa: CASSQVGQGDEQFF
j_call: TRBJ2-1
clone_size: -
d_call: TRBD1
v_call: TRBV4-2

cdr3_nt: TGCGCCAGCAGCCTCGAGAGCAAAAACATTCAGTACTTC
cdr3_aa: CASSLESKNIQYF
j_call: TRBJ2-4
clone_size: -
d_call: -
v_call: TRBV4-1

cdr3_nt: TGTGCCAGCAGTTTAGGAAGTCTAGCGGGGATCAGAGATACGCAGTATTTT
cdr3_aa: CASSLGSLAGIRDTQYF
j_call: TRBJ2-3
clone_size: few
d_call: TRBD2
v_call: TRBV27

cdr3_nt: TGTGCCAGCAGCTTAGGCCCCCGTTTCCAACAGGGCGGAGGCACAGATACGCAGTATTTT
cdr3_aa: CASSLGPRFQQGGGTDTQYF
j_call: TRBJ2-3
clone_size: -
d_call: -
v_call: TRBV13

cdr3_nt: TGTGCCAGCAGTTTATCCCCTACTAACGGGGACGAGCAGTACTTC
cdr3_aa: CASSLSPTNGDEQYF
j_call: TRBJ2-7
clone_size: -
d_call: -
v_call: TRBV28

cdr3_nt: TGCGCCAGCAGCCTGAGACAGGGGGGTGAAAAACTGTTTTTT
cdr3_aa: CASSLRQGGEKLFF
j_call: TRBJ1-4
clone_size: -
d_call: TRBD1
v_call: TRBV4-1

cdr3_nt: TGTGCCAGCAGTTTTAGCGGGGGGCCTAGCACAGATACGCAGTATTTT
cdr3_aa: CASSFSGGPSTDTQYF
j_call: TRBJ2-3
clone_size: -
d_call: TRBD2
v_call: TRBV27

cdr3_nt: TGTGCCATCAGTGGCCGGGAGGGTTCGGATCAGCCCCAGCATTTT
cdr3_aa: CAISGREGSDQPQHF
j_call: TRBJ1-5
clone_size: -
d_call: -
v_call: TRBV10-3

cdr3_nt: TGTGCCAGCAGCCTGGACAGGGAAGAGACCCAGTACTTC
cdr3_aa: CASSLDREETQYF
j_call: TRBJ2-5
clone_size: few
d_call: TRBD1
v_call: TRBV7-2

cdr3_nt: TGTGCCAGCAGCACTGGGACAGGCCCTGACGAGCAGTACTTC
cdr3_aa: CASSTGTGPDEQYF
j_call: TRBJ2-7
clone_size: -
d_call: TRBD1
v_call: TRBV28

cdr3_nt: TGTGCCAGCAGTCCAGAAGGGGACAGGGGCGATGAGCAGTTCTTC
cdr3_aa: CASSPEGDRGDEQFF
j_call: TRBJ2-1
clone_size: few
d_call: TRBD1
v_call: TRBV2

cdr3_nt: TGTGCCAGCAGTTACTCGATCGGGGGTTGGAGCCACGAGCAGTACTTC
cdr3_aa: CASSYSIGGWSHEQYF
j_call: TRBJ2-7
clone_size: -
d_call: -
v_call: TRBV6-5

cdr3_nt: TGTGCCATCAGCCCCCGGGACAGGGGACTCACTGAAGCTTTCTTT
cdr3_aa: CAISPRDRGLTEAFF
j_call: TRBJ1-1
clone_size: -
d_call: TRBD1
v_call: TRBV6-5

cdr3_nt: TGCGCCAGCAGCCAAGAGAGACACTTGTTGGGGGCCAACGTCCTGACTTTC
cdr3_aa: CASSQERHLLGANVLTF
j_call: TRBJ2-6
clone_size: -
d_call: -
v_call: TRBV4-3

cdr3_nt: TGTGCCAGCGCCCTTGCGAGCCCCTACGAGCAGTACTTC
cdr3_aa: CASALASPYEQYF
j_call: TRBJ2-7
clone_size: -
d_call: -
v_call: TRBV27

cdr3_nt: TGTGCCAGCAGCGGCGGGGAGACCCAGTACTTC
cdr3_aa: CASSGGETQYF
j_call: TRBJ2-5
clone_size: few
d_call: -
v_call: TRBV9

cdr3_nt: TGTGCCAGCAGTGGGTATAGGGGGGGCTTGGCGTTCTTC
cdr3_aa: CASSGYRGGLAFF
j_call: TRBJ2-1
clone_size: -
d_call: -
v_call: TRBV2

cdr3_nt: TGTGCCTGGGGACACTTGAACACCGGGGAGCTGTTTTTT
cdr3_aa: CAWGHLNTGELFF
j_call: TRBJ2-2
clone_size: few
d_call: -
v_call: TRBV30

cdr3_nt: TGTGCCAGTAGTATGGGGACAGGGGGGGATACGCAGTATTTT
cdr3_aa: CASSMGTGGDTQYF
j_call: TRBJ2-3
clone_size: -
d_call: TRBD1
v_call: TRBV19

cdr3_nt: TGTGCCAGCAGTGGGACAGAAACCAATGAGCAATTCTTC
cdr3_aa: CASSGTETNEQFF
j_call: TRBJ2-1
clone_size: few
d_call: -
v_call: TRBV6-1

cdr3_nt: TGTGCCAGCAGCCCGCAAGGGGGGGGCACTGAAGCTTTCTTT
cdr3_aa: CASSPQGGGTEAFF
j_call: TRBJ1-1
clone_size: -
d_call: -
v_call: TRBV7-9